What follows are 14 T cell receptor beta chains derived from one specimen sequenced in a study of a mutant IDH1 vaccine in newly diagnosed glioma. Method: immunoSEQ multiplex PCR; TCRdb's copy keeps in-frame clones and lacks some. The profile covers under 85,000 clones, with approximately 85% appearing a single time and 0.77% taken by the ten largest. Their antigens are not known. Documented time point: week 23, last vaccination. What each vaccine dose contained was 300 ug of mutant IDH1 20-mer peptide, accompanied by topical imiquimod. This specimen was PBMCs, taken from a glioma patient whose treatment included an IDH1 peptide vaccine. Every receptor here comes from a woman in her 50s with glioma.

The rearrangement joins TRBV27 to TRBJ1-3; no reliable D call. The CDR3 totals 16 residues. CDR1 MNHEY and CDR2 SMNVEV come from the germline V gene (reference sequence). Trimming removed 8 bases from V and 0 bases from J, with 17 bases in between. The CDR3 DNA reads TGTGCCAGCGGCCAGCAAGGGTATCTCTCTGGAAACACCATATATTTT. Translated, it gives CASGQQGYLSGNTIYF.

J is TRBJ2-1 and V is TRBV7-9; possibly TRBD1 or TRBD2 for D (5 bases each). Trimming pared 4 bases from V and 7 bases from J, leaving 23 bases between. The CDR3 has 17 amino acids. Looked up from germline, CDR1 is SEHNR and CDR2 is FQNEAQ (reference sequence). The CDR3 spells CASSSSARASWGNEQFF. The CDR3 DNA is TGTGCCAGCAGCTCGAGCGCGCGGGCTTCCTGGGGGAATGAGCAGTTCTTC.

This sequence joins TRBV2 and TRBJ1-6, with unresolved D. The CDR3 covers 15 residues. The V end lost 0 bases, the J end lost 5 bases, and 8 bases lay between the germline ends. Germline V gene sequence: CDR1 SNHLY, CDR2 FYNNEI. The CDR3 loop is CASSEARPDNSPLHF. In DNA, the CDR3 is TGTGCCAGCAGTGAAGCGAGGCCTGATAATTCACCCCTCCACTTT.

The genes are TRBV29-1 and TRBJ2-5; 7 bases map to TRBD2. Losses at the gene ends were 5 bases for V and 0 bases for J; bases not matched to a gene: 9. Germline values: CDR1 SQVTM, CDR2 ANQGSEA. This CDR3 is built from 15 residues. As DNA, the CDR3 is TGCAGCGTTTACCCGGAGGCGGGAGACCAAGAGACCCAGTACTTC. Translation: CSVYPEAGDQETQYF.

In DNA, the CDR3 is TGTGCCAGCTCACCTGCACAGGGGATGAACTATGGCTACACCTTC. Its protein is CASSPAQGMNYGYTF. V gene TRBV18 combines with J gene TRBJ1-2, with 7 nucleotides matching TRBD1. From germline, CDR1 is KGHSH and CDR2 LQKENI. Unmatched junction bases numbered 6, after V lost 3 bases and J lost 2 bases. The CDR3 spans 15 residues.

Comments on this clone: The junction differs from germline at one of its ends, possibly a read error. This chain joins TRBV19 and TRBJ2-2; 7 bases map to TRBD2. Germline values: CDR1 LNHDA, CDR2 SQIVND (reference sequence). The CDR3 covers 16 residues. The CDR3 DNA reads as TGTGCCAGTAGTACCCCGGGGAGGGAAAGACACCGGGGAGCTGTTTTT. It specifies CASSTPGRERHRGAVF.

There are a few counts of this clone. This rearrangement joins TRBV27 to TRBJ1-5, with D perhaps matching TRBD1 (6 bases). Germline CDR1 is MNHEY and CDR2 is SMNVEV (reference sequence). The CDR3 spans 14 residues. Trimming left V 3 bases short and J 3 bases short, with 9 bases between. The CDR3 DNA sequence: TGTGCCAGCAGTTTTACAGGGAACAATCAGCCCCAGCATTTT. It translates to CASSFTGNNQPQHF.

The chain couples TRBV18 to TRBJ2-7, with TRBD2 identical over 7 bases. The CDR3 has 16 amino acids. CDR1 and CDR2 (germline): KGHSH, LQKENI. V was clipped by 0 bases and J by 1 base; unmatched bases: 6. The CDR3 loop reads CASSPPSGVKSYEQYF. The CDR3 nucleotides are TGTGCCAGCTCACCACCCAGCGGGGTAAAGTCCTACGAGCAGTACTTC.

The chain is built from TRBV27 and TRBJ1-2; D is unclear. Trimming removed 5 bases at V and 8 bases at J, with 15 bases between. CDR1 is MNHEY and CDR2 is SMNVEV in the germline V gene (reference sequence). The length of the CDR3 is 13 residues. The CDR3 nucleotides are TGTGCCAGCAGTCTTACTAGAGCCTACGGCTACACCTTC. This translates into CASSLTRAYGYTF.

The V gene is TRBV28, the J gene TRBJ1-5, with D unclear. Germline CDR1 and CDR2: MDHEN and SYDVKM. This CDR3 has 13 residues. The V and J ends lost 5 bases and 2 bases respectively, with 7 bases between them. The CDR3 is CASSIYGNQPQHF. CDR3 in DNA: TGTGCCAGCAGTATATACGGCAATCAGCCCCAGCATTTT.

The chain carries TRBV18 and TRBJ2-5; D remains unclear. V was cut by 3 bases and J by 5 bases, with 10 bases left in between. Germline CDR1 and CDR2: KGHSH and LQKENI. CDR3 size: 13 residues. CDR3 DNA: TGTGCCAGCTCACCGGGGTCCGGGGAGACCCAGTACTTC. The encoded protein is CASSPGSGETQYF.

This clone was seen only once. The chain recombines TRBV5-1 with TRBJ2-5; D is uncertain. The J call may be in error: the DNA end matches TRBJ2-7 better. CDR1 SGHRS and CDR2 YFSETQ come from the germline V gene. The CDR3 totals 14 residues. DNA for the CDR3: TGCGCCAGCAGCTTGGTAGCAGGCCCCTACGAGCAGTACTTC. This gives the protein CASSLVAGPYEQYF.

DNA of the CDR3: TGTGCCAGCAGCCCCTCGAGCGTAAACACTGAAGCTTTCTTT. It translates to CASSPSSVNTEAFF. This chain uses TRBV7-3 with TRBJ1-1; D is undetermined. Germline CDR1 reads SGHTA; CDR2 reads FQGTGA. The V gene lost 5 bases and the J gene lost 2 bases, with 12 bases spanning the gap. This CDR3 is 14 amino acids long.

V and J are TRBV6-1 and TRBJ2-3; TRBD1 might be the D (6 bases). V gave up 1 base and J gave up 5 bases, with 13 bases separating them. The CDR3 is made up of 15 amino acids. The V gene's germline CDR1 is MNHNS and CDR2 SASEGT. Here the CDR3 reads CASSEVGRGLDTQYF. The CDR3 nucleotides are TGTGCCAGCAGTGAAGTTGGCAGGGGATTAGATACGCAGTATTTT.